This TCR beta chain originates from a study of T cell responses to AZD1222 COVID-19 vaccine. Across the whole study: Pooled in the analysis were second doses at about 4 or about 12 weeks.

Clones were sequenced by immunoSEQ multiplex PCR, and TCRdb holds only the in-frame ones, with some missing. This table has 150,000 to 200,000 clones, more than 85% appearing once. Germline CDR1 reads ENHRY; CDR2 reads SYGVKD. The germline V and J ends were trimmed by 6 bases and 10 bases, with 18 bases remaining between them. The CDR3 length is 13 residues. Broader study findings: Baseline antibody screening turned up just six seropositive AZD1222 recipients. Nearly half of spike-specific TCRs reportedly target variant regions that are unmutated in the B.1.351 and B.1.1.7 variants.

With respect to this clone: Antigen unknown.

This specimen consisted of peripheral blood, obtained on day 0 of AZD1222 vaccination. This clonotype was sampled from an adult in good health. The V and J genes are TRBV10-3 and TRBJ1-2, with D tentatively TRBD1 (5 bases). CDR3 region: CAIRGAGQENYTF. CDR3 in DNA: TGTGCCATCAGAGGGGCAGGGCAGGAAAACTACACCTTC.